This T cell receptor beta chain is from a study of T cell repertoires in cytomegalovirus infection. On the study more broadly: Researchers turned to recently identified HLA-C-restricted CMV epitopes as well as well-studied HLA-B-restricted ones. Public TCR beta signatures provided an indication of both CMV infection and a matching HLA type.

A few counts support this clonotype. What it recognizes is unknown. Study observations and caveats: The study found HLA-C-restricted CMV-specific TCR beta clonotypes dominating the ex vivo response. People with CMV and the relevant HLA were identified by cumulative public TCR beta family frequency.

TCRdb ran MiXCR on the reads and lists one entry per CDR3 protein. The data show approximately 1,000,000 distinct CDR3 sequences, roughly 31% seen once. The CDR3 consists of 12 residues. Between the trimmed V and J ends, which lost 8 bases and 0 bases, there was a span of 8 bases. The sequence was obtained from a human donor in good health (CMV status not recorded). Some clones in this sample may be carry-over from other donors' samples. V and J are TRBV12-3 or TRBV12-4 and TRBJ2-7, with TRBD1 as a possible D gene (5 bases). This specimen was cultured CD8+ T cells from PBMCs, taken from culture after CMV antigen stimulation. The CDR3 DNA reads TGTGCCAGCGGCAGGGACTCCTACGAGCAGTACGTC. Translating it yields CASGRDSYEQYV.